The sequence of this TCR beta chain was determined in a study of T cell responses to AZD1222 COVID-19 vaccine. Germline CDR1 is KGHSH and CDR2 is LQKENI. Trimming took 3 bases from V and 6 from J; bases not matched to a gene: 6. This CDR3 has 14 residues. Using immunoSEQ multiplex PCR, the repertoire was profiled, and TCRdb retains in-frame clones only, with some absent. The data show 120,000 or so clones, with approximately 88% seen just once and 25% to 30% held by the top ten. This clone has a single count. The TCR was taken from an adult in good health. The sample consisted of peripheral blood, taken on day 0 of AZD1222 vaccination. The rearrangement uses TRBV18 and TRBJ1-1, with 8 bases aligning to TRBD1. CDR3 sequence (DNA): TGTGCCAGCTCACCTACAGGGGGAGCGTCTGAAGCTTTCTTT. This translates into CASSPTGGASEAFF. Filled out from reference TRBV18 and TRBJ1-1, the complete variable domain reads NAGVMQNPRHLVRRRGQEARLRCSPMKGHSHVYWYRQLPEEGLKFMVYLQKENIIDESGMPKERFSAEFPKEGPSILRIQQVVRGDSAAYFCASSPTGGASEAFFGQGTRLTVV.